This TCR beta chain originates from a study of tumor-infiltrating lymphocytes in primary liver carcinoma (dated by TCRdb to about 2017). Background on the whole study: Between November 2015 and March 2016, a few patients in China with histopathologically diagnosed primary liver carcinoma had surgical resection. The five patients, three men and two women aged 30 to 69 years, had hepatocellular carcinoma (four) or combined HCC and intrahepatic cholangiocarcinoma (one). The tumors of the five patients were staged as T1-T3 N0M0, with maximum diameters ranging from about 4 to 11 cm. Each sample produced roughly 3.65 to 8 million productive TCRbeta reads, and read depth showed no significant difference between tissue types. The study combined TCRbeta repertoire sequencing, expression microarrays and whole-exome sequencing across five regions of each liver tumor, with adjacent normal tissue and blood. A total of roughly 35 specimens from 5 patients went through TCRbeta repertoire sequencing, namely 25 tumor regions, 5 adjacent noncancerous liver tissues and 5 peripheral blood samples. High reproducibility was observed for the technical replicate repertoires, with mean shared-clone rates approximately 0.9 and correlation coefficients above 0.95.

A constant-region primer and ProtoScript II reverse transcriptase were used to reverse-transcribe TCRbeta-specific cDNA from 500 ng total RNA. Three nested multiplex PCR rounds, following a slightly modified ARM-PCR procedure, were used to build the TCRbeta libraries. Each of the first two PCR rounds ran for approximately 10 cycles and used multiplex TRBV1-TRBV30 forward primers together with a Cbeta reverse primer. A final 25-cycle PCR with Deep VentR polymerase added sample barcodes and Illumina adapters. Before sequencing, amplicons of 200-500 bp were gel-purified using a QIAquick gel extraction kit. An Illumina HiSeq 2500 was used to sequence the TCRbeta amplicons with 250-bp paired-end reads. In the original analysis: Quality trimming of reads was performed with Trimmomatic v0.33, and paired reads were merged with FLASH v1.2.11 so that full CDR3 sequences could be recovered. MiGEC v1.2.1b assigned V, D and J germline segments to the rearranged TCRbeta sequences. VDJtools v1.0.0 computed clonotype statistics and Shannon-Wiener diversity indices. To reduce sampling bias, subsequent analyses other than the diversity analysis used only the 250 most abundant clonotypes in each sample. Clones were called with MiXCR by TCRdb after fastp trimmed the public reads at Q25, and only in-frame beta chains were retained. Every distinct CDR3 protein forms one entry, paired with its most common genes and DNA. These V and J calls derive from TCRdb rather than the authors' analysis. The sample yields approximately 320,000 distinct CDR3 sequences; around 50% were counted once. The ten largest clones represent about a sixth of the sample.

TRIzol reagent was used to extract blood RNA from unsorted whole blood, while the DNeasy Blood & Tissue kit provided the germline DNA. At the time of sampling, the patients were treatment-naive and had chronic HBV infection. Before surgery, four milliliters of peripheral blood were collected into K2EDTA tubes. What the work shows at the level of the full study, not this receptor alone: Pairs of tumor regions showed greater repertoire overlap (mean about 36%) than tumor-adjacent pairs (17%) or tumor-blood pairs (roughly 15%), which is consistent with antigen-driven expansion. Comparison of CD4+ and CD8+ T cell repertoires was precluded by the use of bulk unsorted samples. Only 4 or 5 patients were included in the study, and the authors note that the findings should be validated in a larger study. Because sequencing covered only the TCR beta chain and unpaired alpha chains were not captured, true repertoire diversity is likely underestimated. The top 250 clones made up a significantly larger repertoire fraction in tumors than in blood (p = 0.039).

The CDR3 sequence holds 15 residues, the cysteine and phenylalanine included. Just the 45-base CDR3 DNA is kept, in frame starting at base 1. V gives up 5 bases and J gives up 1 base, and the segment between their germline ends measures 14 bases. CDR1 and CDR2 (SEHNR, FQNEAQ) derive from the germline V gene (reference sequence). On this clonotype: Its antigen target is currently unknown. It has no much larger one-base neighbor in the sample; base qualities were not kept.

Sequencing input: peripheral blood. This TCR came from a woman in her thirties with primary liver carcinoma and hepatitis B virus infection. Recombination linked TRBV7-9 to TRBJ1-1; the D gene is possibly TRBD1, with 5 bases matching. The sequenced DNA is TGTGCCAGCAGCGCAAGGGACGGAAAGAACACTGAAGCTTTCTTT. This is translated as CASSARDGKNTEAFF.